One and the same sample provided the 7 T cell receptor beta chains below, sequenced in a study of blood T cell repertoires in COVID-19. Assay: immunoSEQ multiplex PCR; the TCRdb copy retains only in-frame clones and omits some. The sample comprises about 130,000 clones, approximately 84% of which are singletons, and approximately 12% rests with the top ten. Sequenced sample: peripheral blood. The receptors originated from a woman in her sixties or seventies with acute or convalescent COVID-19.

This chain connects TRBV4-1 to TRBJ2-6, with D unresolved. CDR3 length: 15 amino acids. The V end lost 4 bases, the J end lost 1 base, and 8 bases lay between the germline ends. CDR1 is MGHRA and CDR2 is YSYEKL in the germline V gene. The CDR3 DNA reads TGCGCCAGCAGCCCCCTTAATTCTGGGGCCAACGTCCTGACTTTC. This gives the protein CASSPLNSGANVLTF.

The chain uses TRBV6-5 and TRBJ1-1, with D possibly matching TRBD1 (5 bases). This CDR3 has 13 amino acids. The germline V gene encodes CDR1 MNHEY and CDR2 SVGAGI. V was clipped by 6 bases and J by 3 bases, with 11 bases between them. The CDR3 spells CASRTNRYTEAFF. DNA of the CDR3: TGTGCCAGCAGGACCAACAGGTACACTGAAGCTTTCTTT.

Concerning this clone: The same CDR3 is also encoded by other DNA sequences in this sample. V usage is TRBV12-3 or TRBV12-4 and J usage is TRBJ2-7; the D is unclear. V shed 2 bases and J shed 3 bases, with 5 bases lying between them. The CDR3 spans 12 residues. The chain's CDR3 is CASSLTNYEQYF. CDR3 coding DNA: TGTGCCAGCAGTTTAACTAACTACGAGCAGTACTTC.

The genes are TRBV4-1 and TRBJ1-2; tentative D call: TRBD1 (6 bases). V lost 0 bases and J 4 bases, leaving 12 bases between the germline ends. The CDR3 sequence is 15 residues long. Germline CDR1 reads MGHRA; CDR2 reads YSYEKL. The CDR3, as DNA: TGCGCCAGCAGCCAAGATAGAACAGGGAGCTATGGCTACACCTTC. Protein sequence: CASSQDRTGSYGYTF.

The chain couples TRBV19 to TRBJ1-3; D might be TRBD1 (6 bases). The V and J ends lost 10 bases and 0 bases respectively, with 16 bases between them. CDR1 and CDR2 from the germline V gene are LNHDA and SQIVND (reference sequence). CDR3 length: 15 amino acids. CDR3 sequence (DNA): TGTGCCACTACTGACAGGCCATACTCTGGAAACACCATATATTTT. Amino acids: CATTDRPYSGNTIYF.

The chain combines TRBV27 with TRBJ1-5, with a tentative D call TRBD1 (6 bases). The CDR3 sequence is 15 residues long. Germline loops: CDR1 MNHEY, CDR2 SMNVEV (reference sequence). V was cut by 7 bases and J by 1 base, with 14 bases left in between. CDR3 protein: CASTPGQGSNQPQHF. DNA for the CDR3: TGTGCCAGCACCCCGGGGCAGGGGAGCAATCAGCCCCAGCATTTT.

The chain employs TRBV4-2 and TRBJ1-2; D is unclear. Germline V gene lookup returns CDR1 LGHNA and CDR2 YNFKEQ. Trimming removed 0 bases at V and 2 bases at J, with 13 bases between. The CDR3 runs 16 residues. CDR3 loop: CASSQDSGKTNYGYTF. The DNA of the CDR3 is TGTGCCAGCAGCCAAGATTCCGGAAAGACAAACTATGGCTACACCTTC.